Listed here is a single TCR beta chain. This clone's antigen is unknown. Base quality data are lacking; no much larger clone is found one base away. Donors were a few dozen systemically healthy Caucasian individuals from Russia aged roughly 6 to 90 years. Approximately 9 milliliters of peripheral blood were collected from each donor into EDTA-treated Vacutainer tubes. Ficoll-Paque density-gradient centrifugation was used to isolate PBMCs, with at least 7 million per sample. Total RNA was extracted from PBMCs with Trizol reagent, with at least 5.5 micrograms obtained per sample. For every donor, an aliquot of PBMCs went through flow cytometry to measure the percentages of naive CD45RAhigh/CD27high T cells. The sample originates from a study of blood T cells in healthy people across ages (dated by TCRdb to the mid-2010s). The study in broad terms: In model experiments, template switching captured about one uniquely barcoded TCR beta cDNA molecule for every two T cells. To avoid experimental bias, donors of different ages were distributed randomly across sequencing lanes. Donors were grouped into four age groups: young (average 16 years), middle-aged (approximately 41), aged (about 59) and long-lived (roughly 80). Using the same blood draw, the study looked at two additional independent replicas of 1 million unique cDNA reads for two donors, one aged 18 to 30 and the other aged 80 or older. Age-related changes in TCR beta repertoire diversity were measured in the study by deep sequencing normalized with unique cDNA molecular identifiers.

The library was generated by 5' RACE. The instrument given in TCRdb is Illumina HiSeq 2500. A second PCR of roughly 7 to 11 cycles was performed with a sample-barcoded 5' primer and a J-beta primer mix. A template-switch 5' adaptor carrying 12 random nucleotides introduced a unique molecular identifier onto each TCR beta cDNA molecule. Each sample yielded at least 3 million CDR3-containing paired-end reads. All of the RNA was converted into first-strand cDNA using the Mint cDNA synthesis kit, with a TRBC-specific oligonucleotide serving as the primer. Following uracil-DNA glycosylase treatment, a first 18-cycle PCR with universal primers M1SS and BC2_uni_R was performed on all cDNA. The authors' pipeline ran thus. Normalization of each sample was performed by random selection of 1 million high-quality reads, each carrying a distinct molecular identifier. Instead of being binned into consensus sequences, reads that shared molecular identifiers were thrown out. MiTCR, with a Q25 quality threshold and the strictest error-elimination algorithm, was used for CDR3 identification, clonotype clustering and error correction. Lower-bound total TCR beta diversity was estimated with a nonparametric unseen species model using Euler transformation. TCRdb reanalyzed the raw reads on its own, using fastp at Q25 for trimming and MiXCR for clone calling, and kept in-frame beta chains. Every entry covers one CDR3 protein and lists the most common genes and DNA from its rows. The V and J calls here are based on TCRdb, not the publication. The sample includes 650,000 to 900,000 distinct CDR3 sequences, with approximately 65% observed a single time. Jointly, the top ten make up about 27% of the sample.

Study-level results and caveats: Bulk unsorted PBMC profiling prevented conclusive comparison of naive and antigen-experienced compartments. The CMV infection status of donors was not known, potentially confounding age-related changes in expanded clonotypes. The long-lived group showed more naive CD4+ T cells, fewer expanded clones and increased TCR diversity than the aged group, suggesting age selection. Observed TCR beta diversity correlated strongly with the percentage of naive T cells measured by flow cytometry. As age increased, observed TCR beta diversity per million T cells dropped in a roughly linear way, and a significant reduction was already evident by age about 40. Estimates of total diversity based on one million sequenced T cells were regarded as lower bounds and as underestimates.

The CDR3, from cysteine to phenylalanine, totals 14 residues. Just the 42-base CDR3 DNA is kept, in frame starting at base 1. Trimming accounts for 4 bases at V and 6 bases at J, while the number of junction bases matched to no gene is 8. CDR1 SEHNR and CDR2 FQNEAQ were looked up in the germline V gene (reference sequence). Sequencing was carried out using blood. The receptor comes from a man aged 30-40 years in good health. The chain uses TRBV7-9 and TRBJ2-7; 8 junctional bases match TRBD1. The DNA reads as follows: TGTGCCAGCAGCTCAATAACAGGGGGAGGCGAGCAGTACTTC. Translated, this gives CASSSITGGGEQYF. This CDR3, with the reference TRBV7-9 and TRBJ2-7 proteins standing in past its ends, gives the full variable domain DTGVSQNPRHKITKRGQNVTFRCDPISEHNRLYWYRQTLGQGPEFLTYFQNEAQLEKSRLLSDRFSAERPKGSFSTLEIQRTEQGDSAMYLCASSSITGGGEQYFGPGTRLTVT.